The next 8 T cell receptor beta chains were all read from a single sample in a study of cytomegalovirus exposure and HLA in healthy donors (dated by TCRdb to between 2016 and 2019). Library creation used the immunoSEQ multiplex PCR assay. For the multiplex PCR, a mixture combining 60 forward primers for TCR Vbeta segments and 13 reverse primers for TCR Jbeta segments was used. The table was pulled from immuneACCESS by TCRdb, which kept in-frame rearrangements only. Such tables lose some clones; where checked, under half of the loss comes from unresolved V genes, and the rest has no known cause. The sample table records 95,000 to 110,000 clones; 81% of these occur just once. The leading ten clones occupy 2% to 2.5% of the sample. Sequencing was done on a sample of PBMCs. These TCRs come from a man aged 30-40 years in good health and CMV-seronegative.

The CDR3 sequence: CASSLGGGAREQYF. CDR3 nucleotide sequence: TGTGCCAGCAGCCTGGGCGGGGGGGCCCGCGAGCAGTACTTC. The chain combines TRBV9 with TRBJ2-7, with TRBD2 matching over 9 bases. Trimming removed 4 bases from V and 6 bases from J; junction bases left unmatched: 8. Germline V gives CDR1 SGDLS, CDR2 YYNGEE. The CDR3 runs 14 residues. Based on the CDR3 plus reference TRBV9 and TRBJ2-7, the full variable domain is DSGVTQTPKHLITATGQRVTLRCSPRSGDLSVYWYQQSLDQGLQFLIQYYNGEERAKGNILERFSAQQFPDLHSELNLSSLELGDSALYFCASSLGGGAREQYFGPGTRLTVT.

The chain couples TRBV6-1 to TRBJ1-1; D gene unclear. This CDR3 region has 14 residues. V lost 7 bases and J lost 6, with 18 bases in between. CDR1 MNHNS and CDR2 SASEGT come from the germline V gene. The CDR3 coding sequence is TGTGCCAGCACCAAGGGAGGGTCGAGGTCTGAAGCTTTCTTT. Translation: CASTKGGSRSEAFF.

The chain carries TRBV29-1 and TRBJ2-7, with 10 bases fitting TRBD1. The CDR3 spans 15 residues. CDR1 and CDR2 from the germline V gene are SQVTM and ANQGSEA. Germline trimming cut 3 bases from V and 2 bases from J; bases unmatched to any gene: 7. CDR3 nucleotides: TGCAGCGTTGAGGAACGGACAGGGGGTGCCTACGAGCAGTACTTC. Amino acid sequence: CSVEERTGGAYEQYF.

The genes are TRBV30 and TRBJ2-7; a possible D gene is TRBD1 (5 bases). CDR3 size: 14 residues. CDR1 is GTSNPN and CDR2 is SVGIG in the germline V gene (reference sequence). The ends were cut back, 1 base at V and 3 bases at J, with 13 bases in the middle. CDR3 loop: CAWSAQGWSYEQYF. In nucleotides, the CDR3 is TGTGCCTGGAGTGCGCAGGGTTGGAGCTACGAGCAGTACTTC.

This clone was detected only a few times. One end of the junction varies from germline; a read error may be responsible. The chain's CDR3 is CASREDRGLYTEAFF. The CDR3 nucleotides are TGTGCCAGCAGGGAAGACAGGGGACTTTACACTGAAGCTTTCTTT. The J gene is TRBJ1-1, the V gene TRBV2, with 8 bases matching TRBD1. The CDR3 contains 15 residues. CDR1 is SNHLY and CDR2 is FYNNEI in the germline V gene.

The chain is built from TRBV9 and TRBJ2-5; 10 bases map to TRBD1. With V trimmed by 4 bases and J by 5 bases, 11 bases remained unmatched. Germline-derived CDR1 and CDR2 are SGDLS and YYNGEE. CDR3 length: 16 amino acids. The CDR3 reads CASSPDPDRGRETQYF. The CDR3 DNA sequence: TGTGCCAGCAGCCCTGACCCAGACAGGGGGCGGGAGACCCAGTACTTC.

This clone was detected only a few times. This chain joins TRBV29-1 and TRBJ2-4, with D unclear. Germline lookup yields CDR1 SQVTM and CDR2 ANQGSEA. This CDR3 spans 15 amino acids. The chain's CDR3 is CRLVGEHFTKNIQYF. The CDR3, as DNA: TGCAGGTTGGTTGGAGAACATTTCACCAAAAACATTCAGTACTTC.

This clone was detected once. V is TRBV5-4 and J is TRBJ1-2; D gene ambiguous. The ends were cut back, 4 bases at V and 1 base at J, with 23 bases in the middle. Germline V CDR1 and CDR2: SGHNT, YYREEE (reference sequence). The CDR3 is 18 residues long. CDR3 sequence reads: CASSRGIAPENFNYGYTF. The CDR3 DNA reads as TGTGCCAGCAGCCGAGGGATTGCCCCCGAAAACTTTAACTATGGCTACACCTTC. Full variable domain (outside the CDR3, taken from reference TRBV5-4 and TRBJ1-2): ETGVTQSPTHLIKTRGQQVTLRCSSQSGHNTVSWYQQALGQGPQFIFQYYREEENGRGNFPPRFSGLQFPNYSSELNVNALELDDSALYLCASSRGIAPENFNYGYTFGSGTRLTVV.